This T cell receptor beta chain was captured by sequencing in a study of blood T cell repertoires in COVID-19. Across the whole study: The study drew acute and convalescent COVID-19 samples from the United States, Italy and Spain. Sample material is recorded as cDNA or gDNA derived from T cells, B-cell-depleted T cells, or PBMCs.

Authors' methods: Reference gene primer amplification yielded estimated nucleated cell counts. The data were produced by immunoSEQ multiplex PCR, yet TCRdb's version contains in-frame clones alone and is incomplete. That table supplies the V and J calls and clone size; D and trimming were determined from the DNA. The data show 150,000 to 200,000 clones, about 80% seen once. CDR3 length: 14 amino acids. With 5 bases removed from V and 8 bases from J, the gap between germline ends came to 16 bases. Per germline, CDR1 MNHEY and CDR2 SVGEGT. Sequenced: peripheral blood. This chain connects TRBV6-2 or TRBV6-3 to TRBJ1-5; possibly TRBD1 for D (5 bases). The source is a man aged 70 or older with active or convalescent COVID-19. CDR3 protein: CASSDWEGEEPQHF. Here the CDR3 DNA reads TGTGCCAGCAGTGACTGGGAAGGGGAAGAGCCCCAGCATTTT.